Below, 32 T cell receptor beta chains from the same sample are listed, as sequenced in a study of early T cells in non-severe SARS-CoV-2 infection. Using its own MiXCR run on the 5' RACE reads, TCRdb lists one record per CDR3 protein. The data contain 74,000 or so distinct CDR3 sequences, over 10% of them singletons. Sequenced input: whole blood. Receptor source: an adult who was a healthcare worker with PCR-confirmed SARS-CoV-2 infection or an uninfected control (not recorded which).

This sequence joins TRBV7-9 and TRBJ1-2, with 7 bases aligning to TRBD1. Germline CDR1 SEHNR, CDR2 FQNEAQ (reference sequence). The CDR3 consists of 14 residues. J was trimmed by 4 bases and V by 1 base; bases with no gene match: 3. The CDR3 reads CASSLGGQIYGYTF. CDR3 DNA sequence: TGTGCCAGCAGCTTAGGGGGACAGATCTATGGCTACACCTTC.

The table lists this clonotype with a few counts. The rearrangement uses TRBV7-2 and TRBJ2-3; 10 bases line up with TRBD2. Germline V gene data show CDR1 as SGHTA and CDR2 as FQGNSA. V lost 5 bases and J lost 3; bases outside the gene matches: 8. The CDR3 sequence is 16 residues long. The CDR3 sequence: CASSPQAGGLTDTQYF. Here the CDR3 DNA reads TGTGCCAGCAGCCCGCAAGCGGGAGGGCTAACAGATACGCAGTATTTT.

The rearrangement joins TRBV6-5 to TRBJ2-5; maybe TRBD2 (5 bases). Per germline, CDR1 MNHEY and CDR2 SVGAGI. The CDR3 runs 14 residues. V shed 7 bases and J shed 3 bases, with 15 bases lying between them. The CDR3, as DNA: TGTGCCAGCAACTCCACCTGGGGAGAAGAGACCCAGTACTTC. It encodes CASNSTWGEETQYF.

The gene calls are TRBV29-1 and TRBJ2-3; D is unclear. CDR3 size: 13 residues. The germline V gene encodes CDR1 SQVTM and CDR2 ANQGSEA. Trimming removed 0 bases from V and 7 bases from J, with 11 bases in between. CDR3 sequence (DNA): TGCAGCGTTGAAGATCAAAGGACGTATACGCAGTATTTT. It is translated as CSVEDQRTYTQYF.

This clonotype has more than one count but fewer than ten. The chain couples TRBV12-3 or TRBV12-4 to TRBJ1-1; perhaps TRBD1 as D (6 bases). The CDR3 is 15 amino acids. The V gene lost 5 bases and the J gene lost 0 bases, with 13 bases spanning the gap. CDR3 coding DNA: TGTGCCAGCAGTCTAAGGACAGCGATGAACACTGAAGCTTTCTTT. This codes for CASSLRTAMNTEAFF.

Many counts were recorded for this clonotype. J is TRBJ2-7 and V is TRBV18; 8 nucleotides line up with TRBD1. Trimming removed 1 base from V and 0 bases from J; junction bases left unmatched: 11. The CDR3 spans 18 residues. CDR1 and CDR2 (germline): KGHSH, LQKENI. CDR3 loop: CASSPLPLSGGVSYEQYF. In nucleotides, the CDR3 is TGTGCCAGCTCACCACTCCCTCTGTCAGGGGGCGTCTCCTACGAGCAGTACTTC. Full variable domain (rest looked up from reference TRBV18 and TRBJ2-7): NAGVMQNPRHLVRRRGQEARLRCSPMKGHSHVYWYRQLPEEGLKFMVYLQKENIIDESGMPKERFSAEFPKEGPSILRIQQVVRGDSAAYFCASSPLPLSGGVSYEQYFGPGTRLTVT.

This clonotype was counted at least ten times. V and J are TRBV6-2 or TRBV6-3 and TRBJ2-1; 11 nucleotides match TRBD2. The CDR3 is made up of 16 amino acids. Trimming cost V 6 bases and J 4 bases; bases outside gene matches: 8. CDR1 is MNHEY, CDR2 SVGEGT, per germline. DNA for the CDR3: TGTGCCAGCAGCACCCGACTAGCGGGGTCTTACAATGAGCAGTTCTTC. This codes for CASSTRLAGSYNEQFF.

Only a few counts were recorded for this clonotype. DNA for the CDR3: TGTGCCAGTAGTATTCGGCACTCAACTAATGAAAAACTGTTTTTT. Translation gives CASSIRHSTNEKLFF. The V and J genes are TRBV19 and TRBJ1-4; D call uncertain. CDR1 and CDR2 from the germline V gene are LNHDA and SQIVND (reference sequence). V lost 3 bases and J 0 bases, leaving 8 bases between the germline ends. The CDR3 contains 15 residues.

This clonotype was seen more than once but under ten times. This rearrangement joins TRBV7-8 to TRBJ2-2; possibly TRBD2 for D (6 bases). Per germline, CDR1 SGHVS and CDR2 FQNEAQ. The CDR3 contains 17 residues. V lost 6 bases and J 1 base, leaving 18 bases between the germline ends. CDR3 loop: CASRPTRGEENTGELFF. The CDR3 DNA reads TGTGCCAGCAGACCGACTCGCGGGGAGGAGAACACCGGGGAGCTGTTTTTT.

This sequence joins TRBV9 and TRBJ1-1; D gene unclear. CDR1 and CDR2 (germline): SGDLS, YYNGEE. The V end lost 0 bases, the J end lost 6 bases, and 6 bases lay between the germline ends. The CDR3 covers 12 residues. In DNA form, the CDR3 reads TGTGCCAGCAGCGTAGGAGGGTCTGAAGCTTTCTTT. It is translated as CASSVGGSEAFF.

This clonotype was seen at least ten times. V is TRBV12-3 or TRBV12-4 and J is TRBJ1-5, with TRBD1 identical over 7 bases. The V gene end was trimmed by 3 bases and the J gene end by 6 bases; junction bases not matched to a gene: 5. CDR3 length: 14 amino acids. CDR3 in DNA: TGTGCCAGCAGTTTCTCGCAGGGGGGTCAGCCCCAGCATTTT. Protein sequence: CASSFSQGGQPQHF.

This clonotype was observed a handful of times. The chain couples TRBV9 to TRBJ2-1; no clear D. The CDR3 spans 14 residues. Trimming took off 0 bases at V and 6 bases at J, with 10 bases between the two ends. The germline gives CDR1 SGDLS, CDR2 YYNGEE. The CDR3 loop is CASSVGWAANEQFF. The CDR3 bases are TGTGCCAGCAGCGTAGGATGGGCGGCCAATGAGCAGTTCTTC. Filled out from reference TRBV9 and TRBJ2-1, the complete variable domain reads DSGVTQTPKHLITATGQRVTLRCSPRSGDLSVYWYQQSLDQGLQFLIQYYNGEERAKGNILERFSAQQFPDLHSELNLSSLELGDSALYFCASSVGWAANEQFFGPGTRLTVL.

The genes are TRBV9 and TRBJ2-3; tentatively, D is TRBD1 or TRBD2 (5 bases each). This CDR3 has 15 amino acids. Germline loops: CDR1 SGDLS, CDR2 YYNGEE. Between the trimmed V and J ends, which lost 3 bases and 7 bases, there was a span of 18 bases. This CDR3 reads CASSEPRDPANTQYF. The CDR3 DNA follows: TGTGCCAGCAGCGAGCCCCGGGACCCTGCAAATACGCAGTATTTT. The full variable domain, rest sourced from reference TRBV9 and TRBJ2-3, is DSGVTQTPKHLITATGQRVTLRCSPRSGDLSVYWYQQSLDQGLQFLIQYYNGEERAKGNILERFSAQQFPDLHSELNLSSLELGDSALYFCASSEPRDPANTQYFGPGTRLTVL.

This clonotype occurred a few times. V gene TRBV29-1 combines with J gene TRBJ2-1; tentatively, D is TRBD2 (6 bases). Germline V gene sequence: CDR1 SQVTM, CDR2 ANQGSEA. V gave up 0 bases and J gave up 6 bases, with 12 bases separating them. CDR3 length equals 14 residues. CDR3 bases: TGCAGCGTTGAAGACGCCGGAGCGGGCAATGAGCAGTTCTTC. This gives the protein CSVEDAGAGNEQFF.

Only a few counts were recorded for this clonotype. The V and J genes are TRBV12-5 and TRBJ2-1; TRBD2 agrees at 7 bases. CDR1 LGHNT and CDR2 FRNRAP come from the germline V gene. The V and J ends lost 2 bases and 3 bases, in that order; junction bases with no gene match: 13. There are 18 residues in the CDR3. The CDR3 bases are TGTGCTAGTGGTTTGCCTCCGACGTGGGCGGGAGACTACAATGAGCAGTTCTTC. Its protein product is CASGLPPTWAGDYNEQFF.

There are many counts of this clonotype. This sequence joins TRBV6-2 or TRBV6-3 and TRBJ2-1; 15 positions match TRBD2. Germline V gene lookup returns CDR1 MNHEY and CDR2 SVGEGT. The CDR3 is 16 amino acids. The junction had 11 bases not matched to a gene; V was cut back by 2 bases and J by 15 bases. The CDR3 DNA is TGTGCCAGCAGTTACACACCGGGACTAGCGGGGGGCCATCCGTTCTTC. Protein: CASSYTPGLAGGHPFF.

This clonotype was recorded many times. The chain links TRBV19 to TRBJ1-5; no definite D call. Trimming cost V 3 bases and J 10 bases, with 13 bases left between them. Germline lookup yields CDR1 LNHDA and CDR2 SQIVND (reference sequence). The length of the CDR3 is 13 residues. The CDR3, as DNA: TGTGCCAGTAGTATGCTCGGGATCTCCCCCCAGCATTTT. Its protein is CASSMLGISPQHF.

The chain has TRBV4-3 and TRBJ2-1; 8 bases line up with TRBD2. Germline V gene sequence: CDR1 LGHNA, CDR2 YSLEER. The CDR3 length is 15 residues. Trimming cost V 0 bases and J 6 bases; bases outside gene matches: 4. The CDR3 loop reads CASSQDLSGGNEQFF. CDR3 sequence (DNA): TGCGCCAGCAGCCAAGATTTGAGCGGGGGCAATGAGCAGTTCTTC.

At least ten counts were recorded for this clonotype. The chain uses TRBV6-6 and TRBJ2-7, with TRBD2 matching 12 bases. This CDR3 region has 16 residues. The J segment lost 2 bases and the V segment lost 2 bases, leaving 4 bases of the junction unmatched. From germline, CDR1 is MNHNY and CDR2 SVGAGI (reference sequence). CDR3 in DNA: TGTGCCAGCAGTTACCCGCCTAGCGGGAGGGCCTACGAGCAGTACTTC. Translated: CASSYPPSGRAYEQYF.

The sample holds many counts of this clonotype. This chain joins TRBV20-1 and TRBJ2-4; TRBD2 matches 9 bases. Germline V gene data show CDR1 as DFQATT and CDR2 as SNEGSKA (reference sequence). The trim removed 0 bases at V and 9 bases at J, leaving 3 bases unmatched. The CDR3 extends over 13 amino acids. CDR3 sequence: CSARDIAGVIQYF. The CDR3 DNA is TGCAGTGCTAGAGATATAGCGGGAGTCATTCAGTACTTC.

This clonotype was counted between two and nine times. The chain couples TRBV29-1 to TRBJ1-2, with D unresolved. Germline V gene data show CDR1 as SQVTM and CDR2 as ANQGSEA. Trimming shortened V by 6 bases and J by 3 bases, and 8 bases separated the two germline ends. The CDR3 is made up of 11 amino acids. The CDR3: CSVLADYGYTF. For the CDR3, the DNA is TGCAGCGTCCTGGCCGACTATGGCTACACCTTC.

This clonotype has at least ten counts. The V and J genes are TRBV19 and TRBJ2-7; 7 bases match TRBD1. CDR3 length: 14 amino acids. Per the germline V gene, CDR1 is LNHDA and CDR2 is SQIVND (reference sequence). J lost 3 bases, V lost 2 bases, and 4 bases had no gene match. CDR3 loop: CASSIPGQHYEQYF. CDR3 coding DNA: TGTGCCAGTAGTATACCGGGACAGCACTACGAGCAGTACTTC.

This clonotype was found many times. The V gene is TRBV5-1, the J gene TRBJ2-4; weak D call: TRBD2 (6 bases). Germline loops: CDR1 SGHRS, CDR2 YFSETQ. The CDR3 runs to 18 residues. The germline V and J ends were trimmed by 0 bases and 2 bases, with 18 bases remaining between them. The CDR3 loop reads CASSLAPTSLLTKNIQYF. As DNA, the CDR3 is TGCGCCAGCAGCTTGGCCCCGACTAGTTTGTTAACCAAAAACATTCAGTACTTC. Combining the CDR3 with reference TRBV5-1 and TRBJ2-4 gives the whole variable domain KAGVTQTPRYLIKTRGQQVTLSCSPISGHRSVSWYQQTPGQGLQFLFEYFSETQRNKGNFPGRFSGRQFSNSRSEMNVSTLELGDSALYLCASSLAPTSLLTKNIQYFGAGTRLSVL.

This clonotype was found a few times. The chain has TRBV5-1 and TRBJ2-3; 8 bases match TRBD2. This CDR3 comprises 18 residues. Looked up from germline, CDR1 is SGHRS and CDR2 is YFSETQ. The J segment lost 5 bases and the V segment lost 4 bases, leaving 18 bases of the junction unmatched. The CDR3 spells CASSSMAGGGPGVDTQYF. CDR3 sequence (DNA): TGCGCCAGCAGCAGTATGGCGGGAGGAGGGCCGGGGGTAGATACGCAGTATTTT.

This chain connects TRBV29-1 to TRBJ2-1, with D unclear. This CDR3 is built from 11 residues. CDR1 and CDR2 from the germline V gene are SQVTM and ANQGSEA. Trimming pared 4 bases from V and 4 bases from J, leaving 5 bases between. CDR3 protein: CSVAAYNEQFF. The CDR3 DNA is TGCAGCGTTGCAGCTTACAATGAGCAGTTCTTC.

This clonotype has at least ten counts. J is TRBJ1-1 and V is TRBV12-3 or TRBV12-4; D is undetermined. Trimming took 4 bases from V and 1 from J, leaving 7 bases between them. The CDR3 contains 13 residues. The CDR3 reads CASSSSANTEAFF. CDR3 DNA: TGTGCCAGCAGTTCTTCCGCGAACACTGAAGCTTTCTTT.

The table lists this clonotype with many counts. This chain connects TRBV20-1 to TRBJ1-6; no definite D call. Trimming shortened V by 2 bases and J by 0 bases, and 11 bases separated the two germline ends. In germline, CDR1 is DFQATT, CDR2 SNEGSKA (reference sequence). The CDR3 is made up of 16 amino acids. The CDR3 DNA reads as TGCAGTGCTAGATGGGATAAGAGCTCCTATAATTCACCCCTCCACTTT. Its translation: CSARWDKSSYNSPLHF.

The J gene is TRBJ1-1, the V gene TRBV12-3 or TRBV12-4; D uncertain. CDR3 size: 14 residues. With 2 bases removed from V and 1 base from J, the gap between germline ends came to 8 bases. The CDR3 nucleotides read TGTGCCAGCAGTTTACAAAGTGGGAACACTGAAGCTTTCTTT. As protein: CASSLQSGNTEAFF.

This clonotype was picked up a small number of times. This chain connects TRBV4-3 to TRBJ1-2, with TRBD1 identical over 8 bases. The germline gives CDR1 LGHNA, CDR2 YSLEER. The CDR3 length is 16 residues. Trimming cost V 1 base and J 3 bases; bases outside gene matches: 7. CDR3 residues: CASSQGQGAWYYGYTF. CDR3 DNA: TGCGCCAGCAGCCAAGGGCAGGGGGCTTGGTACTATGGCTACACCTTC.

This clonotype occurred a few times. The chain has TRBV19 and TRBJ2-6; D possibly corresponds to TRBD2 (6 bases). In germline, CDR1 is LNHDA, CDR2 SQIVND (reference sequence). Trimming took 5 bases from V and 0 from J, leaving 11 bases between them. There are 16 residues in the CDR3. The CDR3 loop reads CASSAGLYSGANVLTF. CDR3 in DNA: TGTGCCAGTAGTGCGGGGCTCTACTCTGGGGCCAACGTCCTGACTTTC.

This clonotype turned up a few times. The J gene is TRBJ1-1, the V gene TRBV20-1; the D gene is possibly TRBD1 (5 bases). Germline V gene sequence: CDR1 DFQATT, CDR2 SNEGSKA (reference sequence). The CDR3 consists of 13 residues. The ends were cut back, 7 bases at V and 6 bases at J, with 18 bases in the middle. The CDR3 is CSVTEPGYPEAFF. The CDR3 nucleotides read TGCAGTGTGACGGAACCAGGGTACCCTGAAGCTTTCTTT.

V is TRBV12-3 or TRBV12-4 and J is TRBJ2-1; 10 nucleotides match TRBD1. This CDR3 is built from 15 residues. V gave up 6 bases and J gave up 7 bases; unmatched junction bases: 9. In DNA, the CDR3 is TGTGCCAGCAGCCTGACAGGGGGCCTTGGGAATGAGCAGTTCTTC. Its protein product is CASSLTGGLGNEQFF.